Below, one T cell receptor (beta chain) is given with its context. No antigen is known for it. Trimming stripped 8 bases from V and 5 bases from J, with 19 bases between. The germline V gene has CDR1 MNHEY and CDR2 SVGAGI. This CDR3 has 15 amino acids. Some clones are missing from TCRdb's copy, which holds only in-frame ones; the method was immunoSEQ multiplex PCR. The sample has around 1.9 million clones, under 95% seen once. The data are from a study of shared clonotypes between healthy human individuals. Study-level background: A donor's plate count was three for CD4 naive and three for CD4 memory; CD8 naive had two and CD8 memory one.

CD45RO-negative, CCR7-selected cells formed the naive CD8 fraction, which excluded terminally differentiated effector memory CD45RA+ cells. The study's findings and limits: Larger richness was generally estimated for naive than memory subsets.

The sequenced material came from naive CD8+ T cells from PBMCs. This TCR came from a man younger than 30 in good health. Some clones in this sample may be carry-over from other donors' samples. The V gene is TRBV6-5, the J gene TRBJ2-1; D not certain. The chain's CDR3 is CASLSVDGRDNEQFF. The CDR3 bases are TGTGCCAGCCTATCGGTCGACGGTCGGGACAATGAGCAGTTCTTC.